The source of this TCR beta chain is a study of cytomegalovirus exposure and HLA in healthy donors. General study findings and limits: In vitro experiments confirmed that a few CMV-associated chains were specific for CMV antigens. Investigators reported approximately 150 TCR beta chains as tied to cytomegalovirus. A later analysis found first-cohort TCR clusters tended to co-occur in the approximately 110 validation repertoires.

Assay: immunoSEQ multiplex PCR; the TCRdb copy retains only in-frame clones and omits some. The repertoire holds 100,000 to 150,000 clones, roughly 90% seen once, with 1.5% to 2% in the top ten. Concerning this clone: What it binds is unknown.

The germline V gene encodes CDR1 MGHRA and CDR2 YSYEKL. CDR3 length: 13 residues. The V gene lost 1 base and the J gene lost 3 bases, with 7 bases spanning the gap. Sequencing was carried out using PBMCs. The TCR comes from a young woman in good health and CMV-seronegative. The gene calls are TRBV4-1 and TRBJ2-7; D gene ambiguous. This chain's CDR3 is CASSQGADYEQYF. CDR3 nucleotides: TGCGCCAGCAGCCAAGGGGCCGACTACGAGCAGTACTTC.